This T cell receptor (beta chain) was found in a study of cytomegalovirus exposure and HLA in healthy donors. Study findings and constraints: According to an earlier analysis, most TCR beta V segments yielded productive rearrangements about 87% or about 30% of the time. Analyses of presence/absence relied on an assumption of roughly uniform sequencing depth across donors. HLA alleles showed associations with 15,000 to 20,000 TCR beta sequences in a later analysis, at a 0.05 false discovery rate.

This clone was picked up a small number of times. Its specificity is not known. PCR involved 60 Vbeta and 13 Jbeta primers. Assay: immunoSEQ multiplex PCR; the TCRdb copy retains only in-frame clones and omits some. The sample consists of about 40,000 clones, around 68% of them appearing once. Healthy bone marrow donors formed the donor group. The sequence came from a man in his forties in good health and CMV-seronegative. The material sequenced was PBMCs.

This CDR3 is CAITGGGAVTDTQYF. CDR3 DNA sequence: TGTGCCATCACTGGCGGGGGGGCCGTAACAGATACGCAGTATTTT. This rearrangement joins TRBV10-3 to TRBJ2-3; 9 bases fit TRBD2. The CDR3 has 15 amino acids. Germline V gene data show CDR1 as ENHRY and CDR2 as SYGVKD. Trimming cost V 7 bases and J 3 bases; bases outside gene matches: 8.